A single sample gave rise to the 15 T cell receptor beta chains below, sequenced in a study of blood T cell repertoires in COVID-19. Sequencing used immunoSEQ multiplex PCR; TCRdb keeps in-frame clones, though not all of them. The table shows hundreds of thousands of clones, with 89% occurring only once. Sequenced input: PBMCs or T cells enriched from blood (not recorded which). All receptors come from a woman between 50 and 59 years old who had been exposed to COVID-19.

CDR3 sequence: CAVAERGSTEAFF. The CDR3 DNA is TGTGCCGTCGCTGAGCGGGGAAGCACTGAAGCTTTCTTT. The V call is TRBV10-3, the J call TRBJ1-1; no definite D call. V was clipped by 11 bases and J by 4 bases, with 17 bases between them. The CDR3 contains 13 residues. Per the germline V gene, CDR1 is ENHRY and CDR2 is SYGVKD.

The chain links TRBV7-2 to TRBJ2-1; 9 nucleotides line up with TRBD1. There are 16 residues in the CDR3. The junction had 7 bases not matched to a gene; V was cut back by 1 base and J by 6 bases. The germline gives CDR1 SGHTA, CDR2 FQGNSA. The CDR3 reads CASSLGYGTGINEQFF. CDR3 nucleotide sequence: TGTGCCAGCAGCTTAGGATACGGGACAGGGATCAATGAGCAGTTCTTC.

The genes are TRBV28 and TRBJ1-3; 7 bases align to TRBD1. This CDR3 region has 20 residues. Germline CDR1 and CDR2: MDHEN and SYDVKM. The V segment lost 3 bases and the J segment 0 bases; nucleotides outside the gene matches: 17. This CDR3 reads CASSLGGGSGGGSSGNTIYF. CDR3 in DNA: TGTGCCAGCAGTTTGGGTGGAGGGTCAGGGGGAGGTAGCTCTGGAAACACCATATATTTT.

This clone has just one count. The V and J genes are TRBV3-1 (or the pseudogene TRBV3-2) and TRBJ2-1; 8 bases match TRBD2. V was clipped by 3 bases and J by 7 bases; unmatched bases: 8. This CDR3 has 15 residues. Per germline, CDR1 LGHDT and CDR2 YNNKEL (reference sequence). The chain's CDR3 is CASSHTSGGPNEQFF. CDR3 DNA sequence: TGTGCCAGCAGCCATACCAGCGGGGGACCAAATGAGCAGTTCTTC.

The gene calls are TRBV19 and TRBJ1-3, with TRBD1 matching 7 bases. The CDR3 runs 15 residues. V was pared by 7 bases and J by 8 bases, with 14 bases of the junction left unmatched. Germline CDR1 is LNHDA and CDR2 is SQIVND (reference sequence). The CDR3 DNA follows: TGTGCCAGTACCTACTCCAGGGGGAAAACGGACACCATATATTTT. Its translation: CASTYSRGKTDTIYF.

This clone was counted a few times. The CDR3 loop reads CASSFRAGHYNEQFF. The CDR3 coding sequence is TGTGCCAGCAGCTTTCGAGCGGGGCATTACAATGAGCAGTTCTTC. V gene TRBV7-2 combines with J gene TRBJ2-1; 7 nucleotides agree with TRBD2. Trimming removed 3 bases from V and 4 bases from J; junction bases left unmatched: 6. CDR1 is SGHTA, CDR2 FQGNSA, per germline. CDR3 length: 15 residues.

J is TRBJ2-2 and V is TRBV3-1 (or the pseudogene TRBV3-2), with 10 nucleotides matching TRBD2. From germline, CDR1 is LGHDT and CDR2 YNNKEL (reference sequence). The CDR3 totals 15 residues. Germline trimming cut 8 bases from V and 1 base from J; bases unmatched to any gene: 4. CDR3 nucleotides: TGTGCCAGCGGATTAGCGGGGGGGAACACCGGGGAGCTGTTTTTT. It yields the protein CASGLAGGNTGELFF.

The chain combines TRBV5-1 with TRBJ1-2; D unclear. V lost 1 base and J lost 3, with 13 bases in between. The length of the CDR3 is 15 residues. CDR1 SGHRS and CDR2 YFSETQ come from the germline V gene. CDR3 DNA sequence: TGCGCCAGCAGCTTGAGCCCAGCTCAGGACTATGGCTACACCTTC. It is translated as CASSLSPAQDYGYTF.

V and J are TRBV10-2 and TRBJ2-3; possibly TRBD1 for D (5 bases). Germline CDR1 is WSHSY and CDR2 is SAAADI. The CDR3 covers 11 residues. Trimming stripped 8 bases from V and 6 bases from J, with 9 bases between. This chain's CDR3 is CASEAGDTQYF. DNA of the CDR3: TGCGCCAGCGAGGCAGGGGATACGCAGTATTTT.

The chain employs TRBV27 and TRBJ1-1; 9 bases map to TRBD1. The V segment lost 6 bases and the J segment 1 base; nucleotides outside the gene matches: 9. This CDR3 comprises 16 residues. Germline CDR1 MNHEY, CDR2 SMNVEV (reference sequence). In DNA, the CDR3 is TGTGCCAGCAGGCCGGGACAGGGAGTTGGGAACACTGAAGCTTTCTTT. It translates to CASRPGQGVGNTEAFF.

The table lists this clone with a count of one. The J gene is TRBJ1-1, the V gene TRBV5-1; D possibly corresponds to TRBD1 (6 bases). V was shortened by 4 bases and J by 4 bases, with 17 bases between the two germline ends. This CDR3 comprises 15 residues. CDR1 and CDR2 from the germline V gene are SGHRS and YFSETQ. The CDR3 DNA reads TGCGCCAGCAGCACCCAGGGGCCCCGGGTCACTGAAGCTTTCTTT. Protein: CASSTQGPRVTEAFF.

The DNA for the CDR3 is TGTGCCAGCAGCTTAGCTACAGGGCCTGAAGCTTTCTTT. Protein sequence: CASSLATGPEAFF. This chain joins TRBV7-9 and TRBJ1-1; the D gene is possibly TRBD1 (6 bases). Germline loops: CDR1 SEHNR, CDR2 FQNEAQ (reference sequence). The germline V and J ends were trimmed by 0 bases and 6 bases, with 8 bases remaining between them. The CDR3 sequence is 13 residues long.

A few counts support this clone. The chain uses TRBV2 and TRBJ1-4; the D gene is possibly TRBD1 (6 bases). Trimming took 4 bases from V and 6 from J, leaving 6 bases between them. In germline, CDR1 is SNHLY, CDR2 FYNNEI. This CDR3 is built from 12 residues. CDR3 coding DNA: TGTGCCAGCAGTGGGACAGATGAAAAACTGTTTTTT. This codes for CASSGTDEKLFF.

The rearrangement joins TRBV10-3 to TRBJ2-5; D uncertain. CDR3 length: 13 amino acids. Trimming pared 6 bases from V and 5 bases from J, leaving 13 bases between. Germline V gene data show CDR1 as ENHRY and CDR2 as SYGVKD. DNA of the CDR3: TGTGCCATCAGGCTGGAGAAAATTGAGACCCAGTACTTC. It is translated as CAIRLEKIETQYF.

The chain links TRBV11-2 to TRBJ1-2; 9 bases align to TRBD1. V gave up 5 bases and J gave up 8 bases; unmatched junction bases: 9. Germline V CDR1 and CDR2: SGHAT, FQNNGV. There are 14 residues in the CDR3. CDR3 sequence reads: CASSIGDRVEGYTF. The CDR3 DNA is TGTGCCAGCAGCATTGGGGACAGGGTCGAGGGCTACACCTTC.